Included here is one TCR beta chain sequence, with context. The sample is drawn from a study of blood T cell repertoires in COVID-19. Overall study: Both acute and convalescent COVID-19 samples were obtained from the United States, Italy and Spain. In each case, the material was cDNA or gDNA derived from T cells, B-cell-depleted T cells, or PBMCs.

In the original workflow: Researchers report that nucleated cell counts were estimated from reference gene primer amplification. Sequencing was performed with immunoSEQ multiplex PCR; in TCRdb, only in-frame clones are kept and a portion is missing. That table furnishes V, J and clone size, whereas the DNA furnished D and trimming. The table shows some 240,000 clones, with roughly nine tenths occurring only once. The CDR3 runs 13 residues. Per the germline V gene, CDR1 is SEHNR and CDR2 is FQNEAQ (reference sequence). V lost 7 bases and J lost 7, with 16 bases in between. The origin of this receptor is a woman in her 40s who had recovered from COVID-19. The chain recombines TRBV7-9 with TRBJ1-2, with D possibly being TRBD1 (5 bases). Specimen: peripheral blood. DNA of the CDR3: TGTGCCAGCAATTGGGGGGATGACAGTGGCTACACCTTC. This codes for CASNWGDDSGYTF.